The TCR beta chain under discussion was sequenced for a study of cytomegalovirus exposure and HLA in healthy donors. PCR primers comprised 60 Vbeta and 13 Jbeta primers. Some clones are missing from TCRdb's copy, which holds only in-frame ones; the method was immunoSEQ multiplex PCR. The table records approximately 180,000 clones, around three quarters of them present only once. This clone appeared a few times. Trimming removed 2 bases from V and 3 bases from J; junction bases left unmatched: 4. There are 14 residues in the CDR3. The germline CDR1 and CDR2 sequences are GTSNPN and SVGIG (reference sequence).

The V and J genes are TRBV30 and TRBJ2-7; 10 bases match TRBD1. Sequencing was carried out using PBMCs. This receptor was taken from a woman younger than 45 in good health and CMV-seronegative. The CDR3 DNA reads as TGTGCCTGGAGTCGACAGGGGGCCATCTACGAGCAGTACTTC. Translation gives CAWSRQGAIYEQYF.